This is a list of T cell receptor beta chains from one sample in a study of T-cell memory formation after mild COVID-19. TCRdb fed the 5' RACE reads into MiXCR, producing one record per CDR3 protein. Seen here are roughly 400,000 distinct CDR3 sequences, more than 20% observed once, and the top ten hold roughly 8.9%. Source material: PBMCs or a T cell subset sorted from them (not recorded which). The receptors were gathered from an adult woman who had mild COVID-19 (a few samples of this study predate the infection). Cell type and time point are not known. Each CDR3 is given with its conserved first and last residue. Each record gives: D gene, J gene, clone size, V gene, CDR3 DNA, CDR3 protein. D genes are given only for firm matches. Not every row has a clone size; where given, it reads once, few, many or a size class.

TRBD2 | TRBJ2-1 | . | TRBV7-2 | TGTGCCAGCAGCGTCGGGACTAGCGGGAGAATTGAGCAGTTCTTC | CASSVGTSGRIEQFF
TRBD1 | TRBJ2-1 | . | TRBV5-4 | TGTGCCAGCAGCTGGGGGACAGGGGAGCAGTTCTTC | CASSWGTGEQFF
. | TRBJ1-1 | . | TRBV25-1 | TGTGCCAGTCGCCACCCTCGACTGGCTTTCTTT | CASRHPRLAFF
. | TRBJ2-7 | . | TRBV18 | TGTGCCAGCTCAAGACAGTCCTACGAGCAGTACTTC | CASSRQSYEQYF
TRBD2 | TRBJ2-3 | many | TRBV11-2 | TGTGCCAGCAGCTTGACTAGCGGGGGGGCCGATACGCAGTATTTT | CASSLTSGGADTQYF
. | TRBJ2-7 | . | TRBV5-1 | TGCGCCAGCAGCAGGTCATTAACCCTTGAGCAGTACTTC | CASSRSLTLEQYF
TRBD2 | TRBJ2-3 | . | TRBV4-3 | TGCGCCAGCAGCCAAGTCTGGACTAGCGAGCACACAGATACGCAGTATTTT | CASSQVWTSEHTDTQYF
. | TRBJ2-7 | . | TRBV20-1 | TGCAGTGCTAGCGGGTTCCAGGGCTCCTACGAGCAGTACTTC | CSASGFQGSYEQYF
. | TRBJ1-6 | . | TRBV5-1 | TGCGCCAGCAGCTTGGACAGGGCTGATAATTCACCCCTCCACTTT | CASSLDRADNSPLHF
TRBD1 | TRBJ1-1 | few | TRBV6-5 | TGTGCCAGCAGTGCCACCCGGGACAGAGTAACTGAAGCTTTCTTT | CASSATRDRVTEAFF
. | TRBJ1-2 | . | TRBV6-6 | TGTGCCAGCAGGGCACAGGCTAACTATGGCTACACCTTC | CASRAQANYGYTF
. | TRBJ1-2 | . | TRBV20-1 | TGCAGTGCTAGAGATCCGTACGGGGGGAACTATGGCTACACCTTC | CSARDPYGGNYGYTF
. | TRBJ1-6 | few | TRBV12-3/TRBV12-4 | TGTGCCAGCACTTCCAGGGTGTGGAATTCACCCCTCCACTTT | CASTSRVWNSPLHF
. | TRBJ2-3 | once | TRBV24-1 | TGTGCCACCAGTTACGGGAGAAATACGCAGTATTTT | CATSYGRNTQYF
. | TRBJ1-5 | . | TRBV6-5 | TGTGCCAGCAGTTACTCGTGGAGGGGAGATCAGCCCCAGCATTTT | CASSYSWRGDQPQHF
. | TRBJ2-2 | few | TRBV7-9 | TGTGCCAGCAGGGCCCCACGAGGAAACACCGGGGAGCTGTTTTTT | CASRAPRGNTGELFF
. | TRBJ2-1 | . | TRBV11-3 | TGTGCCAGCAGCCATAATAGCGGCTCCTACAATGAGCAGTTCTTC | CASSHNSGSYNEQFF
. | TRBJ2-5 | few | TRBV12-3/TRBV12-4 | TGTGCCAGCAGTTCCGACTGGCAAGAGACCCAGTACTTC | CASSSDWQETQYF
TRBD1 | TRBJ1-5 | . | TRBV25-1 | TGTGCCAGCACCCAGGGGGGACAGGGTCTTCGTAGCAATCAGCCCCAGCATTTT | CASTQGGQGLRSNQPQHF
TRBD1 | TRBJ2-7 | few | TRBV11-2 | TGTGCCAGCAGGTCGACAGGGGACAACGAGCAGTACTTC | CASRSTGDNEQYF
TRBD1 | TRBJ1-1 | many | TRBV4-3 | TGCGCCAGCAGCCAGGGATCGGGACAGGGCGCGAGAGGGGCTTTCTTT | CASSQGSGQGARGAFF
TRBD2 | TRBJ2-7 | . | TRBV4-2 | TGTGCCAGCAGCCAAGGGGATGGCGGGAGAAAGCACTACGAGCAGTACTTC | CASSQGDGGRKHYEQYF
TRBD2 | TRBJ2-7 | . | TRBV18 | TGTGCCAGCTCACCCGCCGAGCGGGAGGGAACCTACGAGCAGTACTTC | CASSPAEREGTYEQYF
. | TRBJ1-1 | . | TRBV6-2/TRBV6-3 | TGTGCCAGCAGTTCGGGGGACGGGAACACTGAAGCTTTCTTT | CASSSGDGNTEAFF
. | TRBJ1-2 | few | TRBV11-2 | TGTGCCAGCAGCTTAGTATCCAGTGGGAACTATGGCTACACCTTC | CASSLVSSGNYGYTF
. | TRBJ1-1 | . | TRBV11-2 | TGTGCCAGCAGCTTAGTATTAGGGGGCACTGAAGCTTTCTTT | CASSLVLGGTEAFF
. | TRBJ2-2 | once | TRBV24-1 | TGTGCCACCAGTGATTCCCCGGTCACCGGGGAGCTGTTTTTT | CATSDSPVTGELFF
TRBD1 | TRBJ1-4 | . | TRBV20-1 | TGCAGTGCTAGGGATTATTGGGGACAGGGAAACGAAAAACTGTTTTTT | CSARDYWGQGNEKLFF
. | TRBJ2-1 | . | TRBV24-1 | TGTGCCACCGGAGACTCTTACAATGAGCAGTTCTTC | CATGDSYNEQFF
. | TRBJ2-2 | . | TRBV27 | TGTGCCAGCAGTTTAAGGGTAACGAACACCGGGGAGCTGTTTTTT | CASSLRVTNTGELFF
. | TRBJ2-5 | few | TRBV7-2 | TGTGCCAGCAGCTTACTCCTGAGAAAGAGGACCCAGTACTTC | CASSLLLRKRTQYF
TRBD1 | TRBJ2-5 | . | TRBV4-2 | TGTGCCAGCAGCCTTGCGGACAGGGGAGAGACCCAGTACTTC | CASSLADRGETQYF
TRBD1 | TRBJ1-4 | . | TRBV6-5 | TGTGCCAGCAGGTCCGGGACAGGCCTTGAAAAACTGTTTTTT | CASRSGTGLEKLFF
TRBD1 | TRBJ1-3 | few | TRBV12-3/TRBV12-4 | TGTGCCAGCAGTACGACAGGGCTTAGGAACACCATATATTTT | CASSTTGLRNTIYF
TRBD1 | TRBJ1-2 | . | TRBV7-2 | TGTGCCAGCAGCCCGAGGACCCCCGGGACAGGGATCTATGGCTACACCTTC | CASSPRTPGTGIYGYTF
. | TRBJ2-7 | . | TRBV2 | TGTGCAGTCGGCGGAAACTACGAGCAGTACTTC | CAVGGNYEQYF
. | TRBJ1-5 | . | TRBV25-1 | TGTGCCAGCAGTGATTTGGGAGGTCAGCCCCAGCATTTT | CASSDLGGQPQHF
TRBD2 | TRBJ2-7 | . | TRBV12-3/TRBV12-4 | TGTGCCAGCAGTCTTTTAGCGGGAGAGGGGTACGAGCAGTACTTC | CASSLLAGEGYEQYF
. | TRBJ1-1 | many | TRBV5-1 | TGCGCCAGCAGCTTGATGGGGGCCCTGGGAACTGAAGCTTTCTTT | CASSLMGALGTEAFF
. | TRBJ2-7 | few | TRBV4-1 | TGCGCCAGCAGCCAAGGCGGGCCAGGTTACGAGCAGTACTTC | CASSQGGPGYEQYF
. | TRBJ2-1 | . | TRBV21-1 | TGTGCCAGCAGCAAGCGAGAGGAAAGGGCCCCCCCCTACAATGAGCAGTTCTTC | CASSKREERAPPYNEQFF
. | TRBJ2-2 | . | TRBV6-5 | TGTGCCAGCAGTTACTTTCCCGGGGAGCTGTTTTTT | CASSYFPGELFF
. | TRBJ1-1 | . | TRBV30 | TGTGCCTGGGACCACCAGAACACTGAAGCTTTCTTT | CAWDHQNTEAFF
. | TRBJ1-3 | . | TRBV7-8 | TGTGCCAGCAGCTGGTCCAGGGCCCCCTCTGGAAACACCATATATTTT | CASSWSRAPSGNTIYF
. | TRBJ1-5 | few | TRBV6-2/TRBV6-3 | TGTGCCAGCAGCTCTCCCTCCGTGGGCAATCAGCCCCAGCATTTT | CASSSPSVGNQPQHF
TRBD1 | TRBJ1-2 | . | TRBV27 | TGTGCCAGCAGTTTAAACGGACAGGGGCCCTATGGCTACACCTTC | CASSLNGQGPYGYTF
. | TRBJ1-2 | few | TRBV29-1 | TGCAGCGTTGGTCGGGGGGTAGATGGCTACACCTTC | CSVGRGVDGYTF
. | TRBJ1-2 | few | TRBV12-3/TRBV12-4 | TGTGCCAGCAGTTTATCGGGCAGTTTGGAGGGCTACACCTTC | CASSLSGSLEGYTF
. | TRBJ2-5 | . | TRBV7-9 | TGTGCCAGCATGGAGGAGACCCAGTACTTC | CASMEETQYF
. | TRBJ2-5 | few | TRBV7-6 | TGTGCCAGCAGCATACCGCATGACGGCTTAAACCAAGAGACCCAGTACTTC | CASSIPHDGLNQETQYF
. | TRBJ2-5 | few | TRBV12-3/TRBV12-4 | TGTGCCAGCAGTTTTTCTAAGCAAGAGACCCAGTACTTC | CASSFSKQETQYF
TRBD1 | TRBJ1-4 | few | TRBV7-2 | TGTGCCAGCAGCTCGGGACAGCGTAATGAAAAACTGTTTTTT | CASSSGQRNEKLFF
. | TRBJ2-5 | few | TRBV5-1 | TGCGCCAGCAGCCCATCTCCGGGACACTTGGAGACCCAGTACTTC | CASSPSPGHLETQYF
. | TRBJ1-2 | . | TRBV6-2/TRBV6-3 | TGTGCCAGCAGTCACTCGGGGGGATCCTACACCTTC | CASSHSGGSYTF
. | TRBJ2-7 | . | TRBV7-9 | TGTGCCAGCAGCCCTGGGGCTAGCGCGTCCTACGAGCAGTACTTC | CASSPGASASYEQYF